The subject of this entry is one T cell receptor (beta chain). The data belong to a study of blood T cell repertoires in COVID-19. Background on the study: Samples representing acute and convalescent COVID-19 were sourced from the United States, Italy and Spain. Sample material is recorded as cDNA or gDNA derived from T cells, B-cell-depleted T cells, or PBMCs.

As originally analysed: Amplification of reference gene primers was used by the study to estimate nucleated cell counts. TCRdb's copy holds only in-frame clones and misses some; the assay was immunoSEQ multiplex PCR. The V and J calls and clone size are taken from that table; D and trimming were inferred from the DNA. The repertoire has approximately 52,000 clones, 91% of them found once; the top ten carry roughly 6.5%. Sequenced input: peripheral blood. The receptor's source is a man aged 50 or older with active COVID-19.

CDR3 sequence: CASSLPSGTFEQYF. The CDR3 nucleotides are TGTGCCAGCAGTTTACCTAGCGGGACGTTCGAGCAGTACTTC. The chain couples TRBV27 to TRBJ2-7, with 9 bases fitting TRBD2. This CDR3 spans 14 amino acids. From germline, CDR1 is MNHEY and CDR2 SMNVEV (reference sequence). Trimming removed 2 bases from V and 6 bases from J; junction bases left unmatched: 5.